This TCR beta chain was documented in a study of blood T cell repertoires in COVID-19. At the level of the study: T cells, B-cell-depleted T cells, or PBMCs provided the cDNA or gDNA that served as material.

The germline V gene encodes CDR1 LGHNA and CDR2 YSLEER. The CDR3 is 14 amino acids. The V gene lost 0 bases and the J gene lost 5 bases, with 11 bases spanning the gap. Here immunoSEQ multiplex PCR was the method, and the copy in TCRdb shows in-frame clones only, minus some. The table shows some 100,000 clones, with almost 80% occurring only once. This clone has more than one count but fewer than ten. Input material: peripheral blood. This chain links TRBV4-3 with TRBJ2-7; D possibly corresponds to TRBD1 (6 bases). The TCR comes from a man in his 70s with active or convalescent COVID-19. The CDR3 DNA reads as TGCGCCAGCAGCCAAGATAGTACAGGGAACGAGCAGTACTTC. Amino acid sequence: CASSQDSTGNEQYF.